These T cell receptor beta chains were read from a single sample in a study of T-cell memory formation after mild COVID-19. TCRdb re-derived calls from the 5' RACE reads in MiXCR, one entry per CDR3 protein. The repertoire has 50,000 to 70,000 distinct CDR3 sequences, more than 9% of them found once; the top ten carry about 25%. Sequencing used PBMCs or a T cell subset sorted from them (not recorded which). The receptors originated from a young man who had mild COVID-19 (a few samples of this study predate the infection). Cell type and time point are not known. Each CDR3 is given with its conserved first and last residue. The D gene is left open where the match is weak. Rows give clone size only sometimes, using once, few, many, or a class for an expanded clone.

D,size,J,V,DNA,CDR3
.,few,TRBJ2-3,TRBV6-4,TGTGCCAGCAGTGAATCACTAGAAAGGACAGATACGCAGTATTTT,CASSESLERTDTQYF
.,many,TRBJ2-2,TRBV19,TGTGCCAGTATGGCCCTAGGCGTTAACACCGGGGAGCTGTTTTTT,CASMALGVNTGELFF
.,.,TRBJ1-4,TRBV6-5,TGTGCCAGCAGTTACTCCCGAGGGGATGAAAAACTGTTTTTT,CASSYSRGDEKLFF
TRBD1,.,TRBJ2-7,TRBV5-1,TGCGCCAGCAGGGTTGAACAGGGGGCTGCATACGAGCAGTACTTC,CASRVEQGAAYEQYF
.,.,TRBJ2-4,TRBV29-1,TGCAGCGTTGAATCAATAGCCAAAAACATTCAGTACTTC,CSVESIAKNIQYF
.,.,TRBJ2-3,TRBV20-1,TGCAGTGCTAGAGATCTGGGGTTTTGGACAGAACCCCTCCGCGGGACAGATACGCAGTATTTT,CSARDLGFWTEPLRGTDTQYF
.,few,TRBJ2-3,TRBV7-3,TGTGCCAGCAGCTTAGTCCCCGGAGATACGCAGTATTTT,CASSLVPGDTQYF
.,.,TRBJ1-2,TRBV7-9,TGTGCCAGCAGCCTTACGGATAACTATGGCTACACCTTC,CASSLTDNYGYTF
TRBD2,.,TRBJ2-1,TRBV6-5,TGTGCCAGCAGTTACTGGGCGGGGGGACCCTACAATGAGCAGTTCTTC,CASSYWAGGPYNEQFF
TRBD1,few,TRBJ2-2,TRBV3-1,TGTGCCAGCAGCCTTACAGGGGGAGGCACCGGGGAGCTGTTTTTT,CASSLTGGGTGELFF
.,.,TRBJ2-1,TRBV28,TGTGCCAGCGGACGGATCAATGAGCAGTTCTTC,CASGRINEQFF
.,many,TRBJ1-5,TRBV4-1,TGCGCCAGCAGCCAAGCGGGTTGGCCAGTAAAAGATCAGCCCCAGCATTTT,CASSQAGWPVKDQPQHF
TRBD2,many,TRBJ2-2,TRBV7-9,TGTGCCAGCAGCTCGACTAGCGGTCCCCTTATAACCGGGGAGCTGTTTTTT,CASSSTSGPLITGELFF
TRBD1,few,TRBJ2-6,TRBV7-3,TGTGCCAGCAGCCAAGGACAGGCCTCTGGGGCCAACGTCCTGACTTTC,CASSQGQASGANVLTF
.,few,TRBJ1-1,TRBV5-1,TGCGCCAGCAGCCCACCGGGCCTAAACACTGAAGCTTTCTTT,CASSPPGLNTEAFF
.,few,TRBJ1-4,TRBV9,TGTGCCAGCAGCGGACGAGGGGGAACTAATGAAAAACTGTTTTTT,CASSGRGGTNEKLFF
.,few,TRBJ2-1,TRBV7-2,TGTGCCAGCAGCTTAGCTTCGTATGAGCAGTTCTTC,CASSLASYEQFF
TRBD1,few,TRBJ2-3,TRBV15,TGTGCCACCAGCATTGTCAGGGGGTCTGGGACAGATACGCAGTATTTT,CATSIVRGSGTDTQYF
TRBD1,.,TRBJ2-5,TRBV6-6,TGTGCCAGCAGAGAACCGGACAGGCGGGAGACCCAGTACTTC,CASREPDRRETQYF
TRBD1,.,TRBJ1-2,TRBV6-1,TGTGCCAGCAGTGAAAACAGGGGGGGCTATGGCTACACCTTC,CASSENRGGYGYTF
.,many,TRBJ2-7,TRBV5-5,TGTGCCAGCAGCTTGCCTGGGAGTAGCTCCTACGAGCAGTACTTC,CASSLPGSSSYEQYF
.,few,TRBJ2-5,TRBV4-3,TGCGCCAGCAGCCAGGGGACTCTAGAGACCCAGTACTTC,CASSQGTLETQYF
.,.,TRBJ2-1,TRBV12-3/TRBV12-4,TGTGCCAGCAGTTTCTCAGGGAACAATGAGCAGTTCTTC,CASSFSGNNEQFF
.,few,TRBJ2-1,TRBV5-1,TGCGCCAGCAGCTCGATGGGTTTCGGCGTTGAGCAGTTCTTC,CASSSMGFGVEQFF
TRBD1,.,TRBJ2-4,TRBV5-4,TGTGCCAGCAGCTCAGGACAGGGGAGAAACATTCAGTACTTC,CASSSGQGRNIQYF
TRBD1,many,TRBJ2-4,TRBV7-2,TGTGCCAGCAGCTTAGCTGGGACAGGGGGGAACATTCAGTACTTC,CASSLAGTGGNIQYF
TRBD2,.,TRBJ2-3,TRBV5-1,TGCGCCAGCAGCCTTAGCGGGGGGACTAGCACAGATACGCAGTATTTT,CASSLSGGTSTDTQYF
.,.,TRBJ1-2,TRBV20-1,TGCAGTGCTAGAGGGGCCGCGACTAACTATGGCTACACCTTC,CSARGAATNYGYTF
TRBD1,.,TRBJ2-1,TRBV12-3/TRBV12-4,TGTGCCAGCAGGTCCGGGACAGGTAACAATGAGCAGTTCTTC,CASRSGTGNNEQFF
.,few,TRBJ1-2,TRBV25-1,TGTGCCAGCAGTGAACGGGGGGCGCATGGCTACACCTTC,CASSERGAHGYTF
TRBD1,.,TRBJ2-5,TRBV20-1,TGCAGTGCTAGAGGGGGACAGGGACTAGAGACCCAGTACTTC,CSARGGQGLETQYF
.,.,TRBJ1-4,TRBV9,TGTGCCAGCAGCTCTGGACACCGCCGGGGGGAAAAACTGTTTTTT,CASSSGHRRGEKLFF
.,.,TRBJ2-3,TRBV5-1,TGCGCCAGCAGCCGGGAGAGCACAGATACGCAGTATTTT,CASSRESTDTQYF
.,.,TRBJ2-2,TRBV11-3,TGTGCCAGCAGCGAGCGGACTCTCACCGGGGAGCTGTTTTTT,CASSERTLTGELFF
.,once,TRBJ1-4,TRBV28,TGTGCCAGCAACCCCCAAGACACCCAGGGGTGGGAAAAACTGTTTTTT,CASNPQDTQGWEKLFF
.,few,TRBJ1-6,TRBV7-8,TGTGCCAGCAGCTTAGTGGATTCACCCCTCCACTTT,CASSLVDSPLHF
.,many,TRBJ2-5,TRBV10-2,TGCGCCAGCAGTGAGGGGTCCGGATGGGGGGACCAAGAGACCCAGTACTTC,CASSEGSGWGDQETQYF
.,.,TRBJ2-7,TRBV4-1,TGCGCCAGCGGCGATGGGGTCCACGAGCAGTACTTC,CASGDGVHEQYF
.,.,TRBJ2-1,TRBV5-1,TGCGCCAGCAGCTTCGAAGTGGAGCAGTTCTTC,CASSFEVEQFF
.,many,TRBJ2-3,TRBV7-9,TGTGCCAGCAGCGTAACATTCCGGGACTCGTCTACGCAGTATTTT,CASSVTFRDSSTQYF
.,many,TRBJ2-3,TRBV11-2,TGTGCCAGCAGCGGGCGGCGGGGACCCACAGATACGCAGTATTTT,CASSGRRGPTDTQYF
.,few,TRBJ1-3,TRBV6-5,TGTGCCAGCAGTTACTCGACCATGGGAAACACCATATATTTT,CASSYSTMGNTIYF
.,.,TRBJ1-1,TRBV7-9,TGTGCCAGCACCCAGTCGGGGAGCCGGGAAGCTTTCTTT,CASTQSGSREAFF
TRBD2,.,TRBJ2-3,TRBV12-3/TRBV12-4,TGTGCCAGCAGTGTACGACTAGCGGGGGTGTCGGATACGCAGTATTTT,CASSVRLAGVSDTQYF
TRBD2,few,TRBJ2-7,TRBV6-5,TGTGCCAGCGGCCCCGGACTAGCGGGGGGCCTGAGGGACTACGAGCAGTACTTC,CASGPGLAGGLRDYEQYF
.,few,TRBJ2-3,TRBV11-2,TGTGCCAGCAGCTTAGAGTTCGGCACAGATACGCAGTATTTT,CASSLEFGTDTQYF
.,.,TRBJ1-5,TRBV24-1,TGTGCCACCAGTGGGGGGGGGGAACAGCCCCAGCATTTT,CATSGGGEQPQHF
TRBD2,few,TRBJ2-3,TRBV20-1,TGCAGTGCCACAAGGACTAGGACAGATACGCAGTATTTT,CSATRTRTDTQYF
.,.,TRBJ1-2,TRBV13,TGTGCCAGCAGCAGATTGGGACCGATCTATGGCTACACCTTC,CASSRLGPIYGYTF
.,.,TRBJ1-1,TRBV12-3/TRBV12-4,TGTGCCAGCAGTCGAACAGGGTCGAGTGAAGCTTTCTTT,CASSRTGSSEAFF
TRBD2,medium-sized,TRBJ2-1,TRBV20-1,TGCAGTGCTAGAGATCCCAGAGCGGGGGCCCACAATGAGCAGTTCTTC,CSARDPRAGAHNEQFF
TRBD2,few,TRBJ2-1,TRBV5-1,TGCGCCAGCAGCCCAAACTCGGGTAGCGGGGGTAATGAGCAGTTCTTC,CASSPNSGSGGNEQFF
.,many,TRBJ2-1,TRBV27,TGTGCCAGCAGTTTATTACTCCCGGGGGTCGAGCAGTTCTTC,CASSLLLPGVEQFF